The rows below give T cell receptor beta chains drawn from one sample of a study of T cell responses to AZD1222 COVID-19 vaccine. Profiling relied on immunoSEQ multiplex PCR, and the TCRdb table lists in-frame clones only, not all of them. The table records approximately 90,000 clones, approximately 90% of them present only once. The material was peripheral blood, obtained on day 0 of AZD1222 vaccination. The receptors come from an adult in good health. Both conserved end residues are part of each CDR3.

V	length	J	CDR3
TRBV11-2	16	TRBJ1-4	CASSLGGTGGGEKLFF
TRBV5-4	13	TRBJ2-5	CASSSTGEETQYF
TRBV2	16	TRBJ1-4	CASSDTGGQGGEKLFF
TRBV18	14	TRBJ1-6	CASSPQGGNSPLHF
TRBV9	16	TRBJ1-4	CASSVGPTVSNEKLFF
TRBV3-1/TRBV3-2	18	TRBJ2-6	CASSQDSKAVRSTNVLTF
TRBV3-1/TRBV3-2	11	TRBJ2-7	CASSQGYEQYF
TRBV30	13	TRBJ1-2	CAWSSGGGDGYTF
TRBV5-1	12	TRBJ2-3	CASSLKADTQYF
TRBV5-8	16	TRBJ2-7	CASSLKGGTGTSEQYF
TRBV3-1/TRBV3-2	14	TRBJ1-5	CASSPTGGGQPQHF
TRBV6-1	13	TRBJ1-1	CASSEGRGTEAFF
TRBV6-2/TRBV6-3	17	TRBJ2-3	CASSPVTGTGGGDTQYF
TRBV3-1/TRBV3-2	15	TRBJ1-3	CASSQLSRGGNTIYF
TRBV5-1	11	TRBJ2-7	CASSIGHEQYF
TRBV6-1	12	TRBJ2-7	CASSEIVYEQYF
TRBV10-3	13	TRBJ2-7	CAISEGQPYEQYF
TRBV27	14	TRBJ2-7	CASSLSYGGYEQYF
TRBV4-1	15	TRBJ1-5	CASSPAGTPNQPQHF
TRBV28	16	TRBJ2-5	CASSIPTGGFQETQYF
TRBV18	14	TRBJ1-2	CASSWAREAYGYTF
TRBV4-1	17	TRBJ2-7	CASSQAVRREGRYEQYF
TRBV6-2/TRBV6-3	16	TRBJ2-5	CASSYVTSGPRETQYF
TRBV2	15	TRBJ2-3	CASSAGGGSTDTQYF
TRBV5-5	17	TRBJ1-3	CASSLRIGADSGNTIYF
TRBV7-9	15	TRBJ1-3	CASSLNLGRGNTIYF
TRBV27	14	TRBJ1-2	CASSPPPGGGGYTF
TRBV6-5	15	TRBJ2-1	CASVDRGLSYNEQFF
TRBV18	17	TRBJ2-3	CASSPPGQGDSTDTQYF
TRBV3-1/TRBV3-2	17	TRBJ2-1	CASSSRQTTRSINEQFF
TRBV4-2	16	TRBJ2-2	CASSQALAGGTGELFF
TRBV2	15	TRBJ2-7	CASSTGLALAYEQYF
TRBV7-9	17	TRBJ1-2	CASRRPGSRKANYGYTF
TRBV4-1	15	TRBJ1-5	CASSQMGQGNQPQHF
TRBV19	16	TRBJ1-2	CASNKRGEQGGYGYTF
TRBV27	15	TRBJ2-3	CASSWGQGSADTQYF
TRBV30	12	TRBJ2-7	CAWDRGSDEQYF
TRBV3-1/TRBV3-2	16	TRBJ2-1	CASSQEGDASYNEQFF
TRBV15	16	TRBJ2-3	CATSSGTSGRVDTQYF
TRBV2	14	TRBJ2-2	CASSGQGYTGELFF
TRBV7-8	15	TRBJ1-1	CASSLRLEVNTEAFF
TRBV19	13	TRBJ2-5	CASSGDRKETQYF
TRBV27	14	TRBJ1-1	CASSFDRVNTEAFF
TRBV6-5	12	TRBJ1-2	CASSYSGDGYTF
TRBV7-2	15	TRBJ2-7	CASSEGQAATYEQYF
TRBV6-4	14	TRBJ2-7	CASSVTAGQYEQYF
TRBV28	17	TRBJ2-7	CASSPGWSITPPYEQYF
TRBV19	20	TRBJ2-7	CASPYTAGTSGSSPTYEQYF
TRBV9	13	TRBJ1-3	CASSAGGWNTIYF
TRBV5-4	13	TRBJ1-2	CASSHSQGYGYTF
TRBV6-5	15	TRBJ2-7	CASSYSGGNLYEQYF
TRBV6-8	13	TRBJ1-5	CASSYRGHQPQHF
TRBV30	12	TRBJ1-3	CGQAFSGNTIYF
TRBV29-1	12	TRBJ2-5	CSGGVREETQYF
TRBV5-1	14	TRBJ1-3	CASSLQGVGNTIYF
TRBV6-5	13	TRBJ1-3	CASSSSIGNTIYF
TRBV9	14	TRBJ1-3	CASQRGDTGNTIYF